Listed here is a single TCR beta chain. What it binds is not known. The entry originates in a study of cytomegalovirus exposure and HLA in healthy donors. Points from the study as a whole: Per published accounts, TCR beta sequences correctly predicted the HLA-A and HLA-B alleles of most subjects.

The CDR3 is 16 amino acids. V shed 6 bases, J shed 4 bases, and the junction held 7 bases outside the gene matches. Germline assignment: CDR1 SEHNR and CDR2 FQNEAQ (reference sequence). Both 60 Vbeta primers and 13 Jbeta primers went into the PCR. Data came from immunoSEQ multiplex PCR; TCRdb stores just in-frame clones and leaves some out. Of about 120,000 clones in the sample, 80% are singletons; the top ten hold over 2.5%. The TCR comes from a male donor in good health and CMV-seronegative. V and J are TRBV7-9 and TRBJ2-6; TRBD1 agrees at 9 bases. Sequencing used PBMCs. The CDR3 DNA is TGTGCCAGCAGTCTAACAGGGGGCAGGGGGGCCAACGTCCTGACTTTC. This codes for CASSLTGGRGANVLTF.